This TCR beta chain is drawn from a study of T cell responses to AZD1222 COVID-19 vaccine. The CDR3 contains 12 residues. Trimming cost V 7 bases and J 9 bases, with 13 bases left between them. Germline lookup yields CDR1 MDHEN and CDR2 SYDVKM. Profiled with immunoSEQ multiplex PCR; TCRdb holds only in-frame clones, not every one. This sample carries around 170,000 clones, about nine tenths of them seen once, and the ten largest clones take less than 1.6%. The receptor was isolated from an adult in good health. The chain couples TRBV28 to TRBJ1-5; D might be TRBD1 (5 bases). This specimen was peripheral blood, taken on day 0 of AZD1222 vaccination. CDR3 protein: CASTGGLGPQHF. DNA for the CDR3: TGTGCCAGCACCGGGGGGTTGGGGCCCCAGCATTTT.